One sample yielded the 15 T cell receptor beta chains listed below, sequenced in a study of blood T cells in healthy people across ages. Sample-barcoded 5' priming and a J-beta primer mix drove a second PCR of about 6 to 12 cycles. TCRdb analysed the 5' RACE reads with MiXCR anew, one entry per CDR3 protein. The table lists 1.5 million or so distinct CDR3 sequences, 40% to 50% of them singletons. The specimen was blood. The receptors shown here come from a woman between 18 and 29 years old in good health.

This clonotype occurred a few times. The V and J genes are TRBV6-1 and TRBJ2-3, with a tentative D call TRBD2 (5 bases). This CDR3 region has 13 residues. Looked up from germline, CDR1 is MNHNS and CDR2 is SASEGT. Trimming removed 3 bases at V and 3 bases at J, with 7 bases between. The CDR3 loop is CASSEKRTDTQYF. CDR3 nucleotide sequence: TGTGCCAGCAGTGAGAAGCGGACAGATACGCAGTATTTT.

This clonotype turned up a few times. The chain employs TRBV14 and TRBJ2-7, with 7 bases identical to TRBD1. Germline loops: CDR1 SGHDN, CDR2 FVKESK. This CDR3 contains 15 residues. V trimming: 5 bases; J trimming: 3 bases; junction bases outside the gene matches: 10. CDR3 sequence reads: CASSSKGAKRYEQYF. In nucleotides, the CDR3 is TGTGCCAGCAGCTCGAAGGGGGCAAAACGCTACGAGCAGTACTTC.

A few counts support this clonotype. The chain has TRBV3-1 and TRBJ1-1; 8 bases map to TRBD1. Looked up from germline, CDR1 is LGHDT and CDR2 is YNNKEL (reference sequence). The CDR3 has 14 amino acids. V trimming: 2 bases; J trimming: 1 base; junction bases outside the gene matches: 0. CDR3 sequence reads: CASSQQGANTEAFF. The CDR3 nucleotides read TGTGCCAGCAGCCAACAGGGGGCGAACACTGAAGCTTTCTTT. The whole variable domain, remainder taken from reference TRBV3-1 and TRBJ1-1, is DTAVSQTPKYLVTQMGNDKSIKCEQNLGHDTMYWYKQDSKKFLKIMFSYNNKELIINETVPNRFSPKSPDKAHLNLHINSLELGDSAVYFCASSQQGANTEAFFGQGTRLTVV.

J is TRBJ2-3 and V is TRBV20-1; D call uncertain. The J call is in doubt because the DNA end fits TRBJ1-5 better. The CDR3 sequence is 13 residues long. Germline V gene data show CDR1 as DFQATT and CDR2 as SNEGSKA (reference sequence). CDR3 coding DNA: TGCAGTGCTCAGACTGCAGGCACAGATACGCAGCATTTT. It is translated as CSAQTAGTDTQHF.

A few counts support this clonotype. The chain links TRBV20-1 to TRBJ2-5; 9 bases line up with TRBD2. Germline CDR1 reads DFQATT; CDR2 reads SNEGSKA (reference sequence). V lost 2 bases to trimming and J lost 3 bases; unmatched junction nucleotides: 19. The CDR3 spans 19 residues. CDR3 sequence (DNA): TGCAGTGCTAGACCGTGGAGATCTAGCGGGGTTAAGGAGGAAGAGACCCAGTACTTC. Protein: CSARPWRSSGVKEEETQYF.

DNA of the CDR3: TGTGCCAGCAGCCCGGGACCTGGGCAGGATTCACCCCTCCACTTT. Protein product: CASSPGPGQDSPLHF. J is TRBJ1-6 and V is TRBV5-6; tentative D call: TRBD1 (5 bases). Trimming took off 4 bases at V and 8 bases at J, with 16 bases between the two ends. CDR1 and CDR2 from the germline V gene are SGHDT and YYEEEE. The CDR3 runs 15 residues. The whole variable domain, filled in from reference TRBV5-6 and TRBJ1-6, reads DAGVTQSPTHLIKTRGQQVTLRCSPKSGHDTVSWYQQALGQGPQFIFQYYEEEERQRGNFPDRFSGHQFPNYSSELNVNALLLGDSALYLCASSPGPGQDSPLHFGNGTRLTVT.

This clonotype was recorded at least ten times. The CDR3, as DNA: TGTGCCAGCAGTTACTCTCCGGACAGGGCCTACGAGCAGTACTTC. This sequence encodes CASSYSPDRAYEQYF. The rearrangement uses TRBV6-2 or TRBV6-3 and TRBJ2-7, with 8 nucleotides matching TRBD1. CDR3 length: 15 residues. The junction had 3 bases not matched to a gene; V was cut back by 0 bases and J by 2 bases. Per germline, CDR1 MNHEY and CDR2 SVGEGT.

The V and J genes are TRBV9 and TRBJ1-6; tentatively, D is TRBD1 (5 bases). Germline V gives CDR1 SGDLS, CDR2 YYNGEE. This CDR3 spans 15 amino acids. Trimming stripped 0 bases from V and 7 bases from J, with 11 bases between. CDR3: CASSVATGPNSPLHF. For the CDR3, the DNA is TGTGCCAGCAGCGTAGCAACAGGACCGAATTCACCCCTCCACTTT.

This clonotype was counted a few times. The chain combines TRBV3-1 with TRBJ2-7, with D uncertain. The V end lost 3 bases, the J end lost 0 bases, and 6 bases lay between the germline ends. The CDR3 totals 13 residues. Germline loops: CDR1 LGHDT, CDR2 YNNKEL (reference sequence). The CDR3 spells CASSQATSYEQYF. The CDR3 coding sequence is TGTGCCAGCAGCCAGGCCACCTCCTACGAGCAGTACTTC.

V and J are TRBV10-2 and TRBJ2-2; 7 bases fit TRBD2. CDR3 length: 14 residues. After removal of 6 bases from V and 3 bases from J, the junction contained 4 bases not matched to a gene. Germline V CDR1 and CDR2: WSHSY, SAAADI. The CDR3 loop is CASRQRGDTGELFF. Here the CDR3 DNA reads TGCGCCAGCAGGCAGCGGGGCGACACCGGGGAGCTGTTTTTT.

The V call is TRBV6-2 or TRBV6-3, the J call TRBJ1-6; the match to TRBD1 covers 9 bases. CDR3 length: 18 amino acids. Germline CDR1 and CDR2: MNHEY and SVGEGT. J gave up 1 base and V 6 bases, and 10 bases lay outside the gene matches. CDR3 sequence reads: CASSLSGTGFSYNSPLHF. CDR3 nucleotides: TGTGCCAGCAGCCTTTCCGGGACAGGGTTTTCCTATAATTCACCCCTCCACTTT.

The sample holds a few counts of this clonotype. V is TRBV29-1 and J is TRBJ1-1, with D unresolved. V was shortened by 6 bases and J by 1 base, with 9 bases between the two germline ends. Germline V gene data show CDR1 as SQVTM and CDR2 as ANQGSEA. The CDR3 length is 12 residues. The CDR3 reads CSVPGPNTEAFF. CDR3 DNA: TGCAGCGTCCCCGGACCGAACACTGAAGCTTTCTTT.

This rearrangement joins TRBV24-1 to TRBJ2-2, with 8 positions matching TRBD1. After removal of 3 bases from V and 3 bases from J, the junction contained 8 bases not matched to a gene. This CDR3 is built from 17 residues. Germline V lookup: CDR1 KGHDR, CDR2 SFDVKD. The CDR3 here is CATSDPGQGPYTGELFF. The CDR3 coding sequence is TGTGCCACCAGTGATCCCGGACAGGGCCCGTACACCGGGGAGCTGTTTTTT.

V usage is TRBV10-3 and J usage is TRBJ2-1; D possibly corresponds to TRBD2 (6 bases). The germline V and J ends were trimmed by 6 bases and 10 bases, with 19 bases remaining between them. Germline CDR1 ENHRY, CDR2 SYGVKD. This CDR3 region has 14 residues. The CDR3 spells CAIRARDSLGEQFF. The CDR3 bases are TGTGCCATCAGGGCCCGGGACTCTTTGGGGGAGCAGTTCTTC.

This clonotype occurred a few times. The chain combines TRBV20-1 with TRBJ1-6, with D unclear. Germline lookup yields CDR1 DFQATT and CDR2 SNEGSKA (reference sequence). Trimming removed 6 bases from V and 6 bases from J, with 12 bases in between. The CDR3 contains 13 residues. The CDR3 sequence: CSAEVGGNSPLHF. In DNA form, the CDR3 reads TGCAGTGCGGAAGTTGGTGGTAATTCACCCCTCCACTTT.